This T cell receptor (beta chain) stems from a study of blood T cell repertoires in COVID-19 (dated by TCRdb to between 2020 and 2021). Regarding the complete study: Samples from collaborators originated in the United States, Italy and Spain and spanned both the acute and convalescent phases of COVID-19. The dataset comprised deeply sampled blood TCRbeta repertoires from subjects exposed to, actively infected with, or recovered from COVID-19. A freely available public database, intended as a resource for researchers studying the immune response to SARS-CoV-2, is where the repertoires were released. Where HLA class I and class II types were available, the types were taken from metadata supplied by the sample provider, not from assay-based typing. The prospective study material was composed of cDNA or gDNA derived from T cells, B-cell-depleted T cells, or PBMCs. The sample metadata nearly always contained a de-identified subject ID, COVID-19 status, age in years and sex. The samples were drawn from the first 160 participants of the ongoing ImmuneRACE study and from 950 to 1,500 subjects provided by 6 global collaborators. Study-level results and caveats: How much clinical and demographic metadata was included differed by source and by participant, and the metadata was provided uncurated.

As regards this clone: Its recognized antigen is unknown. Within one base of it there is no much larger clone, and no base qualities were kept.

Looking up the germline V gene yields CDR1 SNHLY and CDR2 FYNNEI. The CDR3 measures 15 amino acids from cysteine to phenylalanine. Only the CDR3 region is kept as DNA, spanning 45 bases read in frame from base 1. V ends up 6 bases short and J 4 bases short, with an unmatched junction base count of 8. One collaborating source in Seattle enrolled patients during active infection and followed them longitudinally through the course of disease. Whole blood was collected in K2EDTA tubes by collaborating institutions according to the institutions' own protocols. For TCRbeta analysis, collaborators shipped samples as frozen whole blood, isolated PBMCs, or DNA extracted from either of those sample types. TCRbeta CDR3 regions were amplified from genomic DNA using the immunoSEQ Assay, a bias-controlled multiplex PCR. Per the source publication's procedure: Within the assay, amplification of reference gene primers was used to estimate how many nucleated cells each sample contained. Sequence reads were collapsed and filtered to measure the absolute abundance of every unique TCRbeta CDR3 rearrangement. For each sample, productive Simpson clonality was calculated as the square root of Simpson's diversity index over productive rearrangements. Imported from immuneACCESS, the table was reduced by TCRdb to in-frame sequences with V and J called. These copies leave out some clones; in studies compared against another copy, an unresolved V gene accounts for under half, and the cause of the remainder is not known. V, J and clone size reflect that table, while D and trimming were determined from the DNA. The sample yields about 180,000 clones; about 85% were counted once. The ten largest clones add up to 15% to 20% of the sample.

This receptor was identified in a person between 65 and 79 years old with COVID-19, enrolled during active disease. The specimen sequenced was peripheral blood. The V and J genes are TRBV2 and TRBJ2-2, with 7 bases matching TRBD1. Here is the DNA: TGTGCCAGCAGCGAGGACAGGCTATCCACCGGGGAGCTGTTTTTT. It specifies CASSEDRLSTGELFF.